The 15 T cell receptor beta chains below all came from one sample that was sequenced in a study of shared clonotypes between healthy human individuals (dated by TCRdb to 2018 to 2020). The library was produced with the immunoSEQ multiplex PCR assay. Not all clones reach the TCRdb copy of this immuneACCESS table, which keeps in-frame sequences only. Checked studies attribute under half of the gap to unresolved V genes and leave the rest unexplained. This sample holds 2 million to 3 million clones; 80% to 95% were observed only once. The top ten hold approximately 0.37% of the sample. The sequencing sample was made of naive CD4+ T cells from PBMCs. Sample cell subset or site, as interpreted from the label and publication: CD45RA+ positively selected. The receptors here all came from a man between 18 and 29 years old in good health. Some clones in this sample may be carry-over from other donors' samples.

The V gene is TRBV30, the J gene TRBJ2-3; 10 nucleotides agree with TRBD2. V was pared by 2 bases and J by 6 bases, with 5 bases of the junction left unmatched. Looked up from germline, CDR1 is GTSNPN and CDR2 is SVGIG (reference sequence). The CDR3 is 14 amino acids. CDR3 residues: CAWSSSGRSDTQYF. The CDR3 region has the DNA TGTGCCTGGAGTAGTAGCGGGAGGTCGGATACGCAGTATTTT.

Comments on this clone: This CDR3 is also generated by other DNA sequences in the sample. In nucleotides, the CDR3 is TGTGCCAGCAGTTTAGTGTTAAACTATGGCTACACCTTC. This sequence encodes CASSLVLNYGYTF. The V gene is TRBV28, the J gene TRBJ1-2; D gene uncertain. The CDR3 consists of 13 residues. CDR1 is MDHEN, CDR2 SYDVKM, per germline. Deletions cut 2 bases from V and 2 bases from J, with 6 bases between.

The chain carries TRBV27 and TRBJ1-1; maybe TRBD1 (5 bases). Trimming took 4 bases from V and 1 from J, leaving 19 bases between them. CDR3 length: 17 residues. Looked up from germline, CDR1 is MNHEY and CDR2 is SMNVEV (reference sequence). As DNA, the CDR3 is TGTGCCAGCAGTTCCCCCTGGGGTCAGGGAACGAACACTGAAGCTTTCTTT. This encodes CASSSPWGQGTNTEAFF.

This chain joins TRBV27 and TRBJ2-2, with D uncertain. V shed 5 bases and J shed 7 bases, with 11 bases lying between them. The germline V gene has CDR1 MNHEY and CDR2 SMNVEV (reference sequence). CDR3 size: 13 residues. The CDR3 DNA reads TGTGCCAGCAGTCCCCCCGGCGGCGGGGAGCTGTTTTTT. Amino acid sequence: CASSPPGGGELFF.

This chain joins TRBV28 and TRBJ1-4, with D possibly being TRBD1 (6 bases). Germline V gene lookup returns CDR1 MDHEN and CDR2 SYDVKM. The V end lost 6 bases, the J end lost 3 bases, and 17 bases lay between the germline ends. The CDR3 runs 16 residues. The chain's CDR3 is CASSRRSGAPNEKLFF. The CDR3 DNA is TGTGCCAGCAGCCGGCGCTCGGGGGCGCCTAATGAAAAACTGTTTTTT.

As for this clone: Distinct nucleotide sequences in the sample also encode this CDR3. The rearrangement uses TRBV5-4 and TRBJ2-5; D gene uncertain. This CDR3 spans 12 amino acids. Germline-derived CDR1 and CDR2 are SGHNT and YYREEE (reference sequence). V was shortened by 0 bases and J by 5 bases, with 5 bases between the two germline ends. In DNA form, the CDR3 reads TGTGCCAGCAGCTTGGCCGGTGAGACCCAGTACTTC. This encodes CASSLAGETQYF.

The rearrangement uses TRBV6-5 and TRBJ1-2, with D perhaps matching TRBD1 (6 bases). The CDR3 is 14 residues long. Trimming removed 0 bases from V and 3 bases from J, with 8 bases in between. Per the germline V gene, CDR1 is MNHEY and CDR2 is SVGAGI. The CDR3 DNA is TGTGCCAGCAGTTACTCGAGGACAGACTATGGCTACACCTTC. Its protein product is CASSYSRTDYGYTF.

This sequence joins TRBV7-8 and TRBJ1-5, with TRBD1 matching over 9 bases. The CDR3 has 15 residues. Trimming cost V 4 bases and J 6 bases; bases outside gene matches: 7. Germline CDR1 reads SGHVS; CDR2 reads FQNEAQ. The CDR3 nucleotides are TGTGCCAGCAGCTCACAGGGGGCGGCTGGTCAGCCCCAGCATTTT. It is translated as CASSSQGAAGQPQHF.

The V gene is TRBV9, the J gene TRBJ1-2; 8 bases line up with TRBD1. The V gene's germline CDR1 is SGDLS and CDR2 YYNGEE. The V gene end was trimmed by 3 bases and the J gene end by 5 bases; junction bases not matched to a gene: 18. This CDR3 spans 18 amino acids. CDR3 residues: CASSDLGPGGGSIYGYTF. CDR3 DNA sequence: TGTGCCAGCAGCGACCTTGGGCCAGGGGGCGGTTCAATATATGGCTACACCTTC.

The chain is built from TRBV9 and TRBJ2-1, with D unclear. From germline, CDR1 is SGDLS and CDR2 YYNGEE. V was trimmed by 3 bases and J by 10 bases, leaving 17 bases between them. The CDR3 is made up of 14 amino acids. The CDR3 DNA reads TGTGCCAGCAGCGCTACCTCCCTAAACCAGGAGCAGTTCTTC. Translating gives CASSATSLNQEQFF.

This clone has just one count. The V gene is TRBV7-2, the J gene TRBJ2-7; D uncertain. V was pared by 1 base and J by 7 bases, with 11 bases between. The CDR3 runs 13 residues. Germline CDR1 reads SGHTA; CDR2 reads FQGNSA. The DNA for the CDR3 is TGTGCCAGCAGCTTAGGGGATCTTAGGGAGCAGTACTTC. Translating gives CASSLGDLREQYF.

V and J are TRBV7-2 and TRBJ1-2; a weak D match, TRBD1 (6 bases). CDR1 is SGHTA, CDR2 FQGNSA, per germline. The CDR3 has 14 amino acids. With 6 bases removed from V and 5 bases from J, the gap between germline ends came to 16 bases. CDR3 nucleotide sequence: TGTGCCAGCAGAGAACCAGGGGTGGGATATGGCTACACCTTC. It specifies CASREPGVGYGYTF.

V is TRBV29-1 and J is TRBJ1-4, with TRBD1 as a possible D gene (5 bases). Germline values: CDR1 SQVTM, CDR2 ANQGSEA. CDR3 size: 13 residues. Trimming shortened V by 4 bases and J by 4 bases, and 10 bases separated the two germline ends. CDR3 amino acids: CSVARDFNEKLFF. CDR3 bases: TGCAGCGTTGCTAGGGACTTTAATGAAAAACTGTTTTTT.

The sample holds a few counts of this clone. Other DNA sequences in this specimen translate into the identical CDR3. The chain has TRBV7-9 and TRBJ1-1; perhaps TRBD1 as D (5 bases). Trimming left V 1 base short and J 6 bases short, with 9 bases between. This CDR3 has 13 amino acids. CDR1 is SEHNR and CDR2 is FQNEAQ in the germline V gene (reference sequence). The chain's CDR3 is CASSLEGPAEAFF. The DNA for the CDR3 is TGTGCCAGCAGCTTAGAGGGGCCGGCTGAAGCTTTCTTT.

The V and J genes are TRBV7-2 and TRBJ2-4; either TRBD1 or TRBD2 may supply D (5 bases each). Looked up from germline, CDR1 is SGHTA and CDR2 is FQGNSA. CDR3 length: 17 residues. V was cut by 5 bases and J by 3 bases, with 20 bases left in between. The CDR3 DNA sequence: TGTGCCAGCAGCCCCCGAGGGACCCAGCCGGGCAAAAACATTCAGTACTTC. Encoded protein: CASSPRGTQPGKNIQYF. The full variable domain, rest sourced from reference TRBV7-2 and TRBJ2-4, is GAGVSQSPSNKVTEKGKDVELRCDPISGHTALYWYRQSLGQGLEFLIYFQGNSAPDKSGLPSDRFSAERTGGSVSTLTIQRTQQEDSAVYLCASSPRGTQPGKNIQYFGAGTRLSVL.